This TCR beta chain originates from a study of CD8 T cells in ankylosing spondylitis (dated by TCRdb to about 2017). Background for the entire study: To find TCR variants linked to disease, the study profiled T cell receptor beta repertoires in ankylosing spondylitis patients and healthy donors. The full study cohort comprised around 25 ankylosing spondylitis patients and roughly 110 healthy donors. Peripheral blood was sampled, and synovial fluid was also collected from ankylosing spondylitis patients.

Sequencing used an Illumina HiSeq 2500. TCR beta libraries were prepared by quantitative 5'-RACE with molecular barcodes. In the authors' own workflow: To identify disease-linked TCR variants, a new computational method was used, one built on a probabilistic model of VDJ rearrangement. Using fastp at Q25 and MiXCR, TCRdb reprocessed the public reads and kept productive beta chains. CDR3 protein sequences are deduplicated, and each keeps its most common genes and DNA. None of the V and J calls come from the authors' own analysis; TCRdb made them. The sample profile shows a few hundred thousand distinct CDR3 sequences; roughly 13% of them were found once. Approximately 6.3% of the sample belongs to the ten largest clones. What the work shows at the level of the full study, not this receptor alone: Significant enrichment of the disease-linked clones was reported in matched synovial fluid samples from ankylosing spondylitis patients. A CD8+ phenotype was shown by the disease-linked clones, which were found at relatively low frequencies in peripheral blood. Some motif variants had previously been reported in the synovial fluid and blood of reactive arthritis patients, which suggests shared mechanisms of disease initiation. A TCR beta motif of several highly homologous amino acid variants appeared characteristic of blood from ankylosing spondylitis patients.

As for this clonotype: Its specific antigen is unknown. This sequence may be a read error, since a much larger clone differs from it by one base.

Sequenced sample: blood, either unsorted or a sorted T cell fraction (not recorded which). This clonotype was sampled from a male donor with ankylosing spondylitis.

The nucleotide sequence is TGTGCCAGCAGTTTATCTACAGGTGACAATCAGCCCCAGCATTTT. Translated, it gives CASSLSTGDNQPQHF. The V gene is TRBV12-3 or TRBV12-4 and the J gene is TRBJ1-5; the D gene is possibly TRBD1, with 5 bases matching. The CDR3 has 15 amino acids, counting the end cysteine and phenylalanine. Only the CDR3 region is kept as DNA, spanning 45 bases read in frame from base 1. Cut back by 2 bases and 3 bases, the V and J ends lie 11 bases apart.